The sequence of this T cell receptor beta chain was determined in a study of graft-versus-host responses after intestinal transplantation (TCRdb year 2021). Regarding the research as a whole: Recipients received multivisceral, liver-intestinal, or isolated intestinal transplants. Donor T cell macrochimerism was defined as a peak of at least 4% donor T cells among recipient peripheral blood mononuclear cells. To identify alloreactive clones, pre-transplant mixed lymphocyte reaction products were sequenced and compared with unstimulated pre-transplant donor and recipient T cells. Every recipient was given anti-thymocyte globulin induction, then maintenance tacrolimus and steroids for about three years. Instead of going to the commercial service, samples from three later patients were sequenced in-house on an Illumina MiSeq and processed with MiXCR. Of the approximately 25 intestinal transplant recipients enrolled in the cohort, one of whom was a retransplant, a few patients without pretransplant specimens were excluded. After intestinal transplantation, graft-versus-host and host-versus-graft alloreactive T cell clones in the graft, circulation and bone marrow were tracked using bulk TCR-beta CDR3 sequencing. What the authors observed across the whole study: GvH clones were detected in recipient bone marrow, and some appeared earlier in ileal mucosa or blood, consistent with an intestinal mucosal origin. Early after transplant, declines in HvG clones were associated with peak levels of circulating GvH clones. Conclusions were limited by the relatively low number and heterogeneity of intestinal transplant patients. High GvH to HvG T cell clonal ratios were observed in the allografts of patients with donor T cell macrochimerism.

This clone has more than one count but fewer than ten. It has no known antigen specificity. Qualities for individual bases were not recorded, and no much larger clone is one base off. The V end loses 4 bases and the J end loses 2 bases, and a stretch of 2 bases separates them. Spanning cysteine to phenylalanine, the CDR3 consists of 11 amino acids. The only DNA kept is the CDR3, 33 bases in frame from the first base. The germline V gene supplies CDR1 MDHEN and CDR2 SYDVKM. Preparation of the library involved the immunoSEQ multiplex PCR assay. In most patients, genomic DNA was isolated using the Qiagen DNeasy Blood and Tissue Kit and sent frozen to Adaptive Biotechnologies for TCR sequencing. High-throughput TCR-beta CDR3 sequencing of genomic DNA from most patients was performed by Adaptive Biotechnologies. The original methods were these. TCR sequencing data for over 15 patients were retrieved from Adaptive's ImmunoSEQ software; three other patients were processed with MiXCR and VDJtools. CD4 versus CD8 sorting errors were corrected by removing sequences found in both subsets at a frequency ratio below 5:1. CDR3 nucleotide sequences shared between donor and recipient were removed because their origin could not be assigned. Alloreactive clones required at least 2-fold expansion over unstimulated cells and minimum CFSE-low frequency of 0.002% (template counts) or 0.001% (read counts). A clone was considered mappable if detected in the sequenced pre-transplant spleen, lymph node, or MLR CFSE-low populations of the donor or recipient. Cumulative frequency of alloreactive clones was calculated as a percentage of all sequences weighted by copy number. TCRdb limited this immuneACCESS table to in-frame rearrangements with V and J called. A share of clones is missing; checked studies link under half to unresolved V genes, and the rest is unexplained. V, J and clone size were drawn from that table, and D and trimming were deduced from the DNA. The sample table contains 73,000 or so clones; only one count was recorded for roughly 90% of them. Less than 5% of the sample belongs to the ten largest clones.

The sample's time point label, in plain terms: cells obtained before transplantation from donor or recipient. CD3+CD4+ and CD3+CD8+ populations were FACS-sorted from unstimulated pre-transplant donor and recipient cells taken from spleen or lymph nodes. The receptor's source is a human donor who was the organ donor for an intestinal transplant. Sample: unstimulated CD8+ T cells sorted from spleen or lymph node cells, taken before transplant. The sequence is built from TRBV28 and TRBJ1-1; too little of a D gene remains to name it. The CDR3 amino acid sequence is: CASSSNTEAFF. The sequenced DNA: TGTGCCAGCAGTTCAAACACTGAAGCTTTCTTT.